What follows describes a single TCR beta chain. What it recognizes is unknown. This may be a read error, as it is one base from a much larger clone. V gave up 0 bases and J gave up 8 bases; unmatched junction bases: 8. The germline V gene encodes CDR1 MGHRA and CDR2 YSYEKL. The CDR3 length is 15 residues. Hyperthyroidism patients were newly diagnosed, under 2 months' duration, aged 18 to 65. Exclusion applied to patients with other autoimmune diseases, uncontrolled infections, pregnancy or lactation. The data originate from a study of Graves' ophthalmopathy and Graves' hyperthyroidism. Overall study results and limits: An approximately 83% specificity and about 90% sensitivity were achieved by a 13-signature model that separated ophthalmopathy from stable hyperthyroidism.

RNA served as the template for amplifying TCR beta CDR3 regions. An opening RT-PCR round employed HTBI primers and preceded a second-round multiplex PCR. TCRdb reanalysed the multiplex PCR reads using MiXCR and keeps one entry per CDR3 protein. The data show 560,000 or so distinct CDR3 sequences, approximately 37% seen once. Sequencing used peripheral blood or thyroid tissue (not recorded which). The sequence came from an adult man with Graves' hyperthyroidism. The V gene is TRBV4-1, the J gene TRBJ1-2, with TRBD1 matching over 8 bases. For the CDR3, the DNA is TGCGCCAGCAGCCAAGACGAACCAGGGACAGGAGGCTACACCTTC. It is translated as CASSQDEPGTGGYTF.